This T cell receptor beta chain was profiled in a study of T cell responses to AZD1222 COVID-19 vaccine. About the research overall: Some second doses came at about 4 weeks and others at about 12 weeks; these were pooled.

Produced via immunoSEQ multiplex PCR; TCRdb's table is partial and in-frame only. The sample holds about 170,000 clones, about nine tenths seen once. This clone has just one count. Antigen: not known. Study results and limitations: The donor group comprised mostly white British people and more females; the analysis possibly underestimated clonal diversity. Researchers report vaccine-associated CD4 TCRs spanning spike, with dominance at 160-218 and 743-854. Just a handful of people given AZD1222 tested seropositive at baseline.

This CDR3 is 13 amino acids long. Looked up from germline, CDR1 is MNHEY and CDR2 is SVGEGT. With 0 bases removed from V and 10 bases from J, the gap between germline ends came to 12 bases. The starting material was peripheral blood, obtained on day 0 of AZD1222 vaccination. The source is an adult in good health. This chain joins TRBV6-2 or TRBV6-3 and TRBJ1-1; D not resolved. Written as DNA, the CDR3 is TGTGCCAGCAGTTACTCGATCCTTATGGTAGCTTTCTTT. This translates into CASSYSILMVAFF.